The next 20 T cell receptor beta chains were all read from a single sample in a study of PD-1 blockade in classical Hodgkin lymphoma. Noted time point: cycle 4 day 1 (C4D1), after six to seven weeks of nivolumab. Brentuximab vedotin exposure varied, and every patient relapsed after autologous stem cell transplantation. TCRdb's copy holds only in-frame clones and misses some; the assay was immunoSEQ multiplex PCR. The sample yields about 96,000 clones, just over 90% seen once. Sequenced material: peripheral blood mononuclear cells (PBMCs), taken before the fourth cycle of nivolumab. These receptors were collected from a human donor with classical Hodgkin lymphoma.

The DNA of the CDR3 is TGTGCCAGCAGCCCCCAGGTGGCTATGACCGGGGAGCTGTTTTTT. It yields the protein CASSPQVAMTGELFF. V usage is TRBV7-7 and J usage is TRBJ2-2, with unresolved D. CDR1 and CDR2 from the germline V gene are SSHAT and FNYEAQ (reference sequence). This CDR3 spans 15 amino acids. V dropped 5 bases and J dropped 5 bases, with 15 bases sitting between them.

The CDR3 spells CASSVGNTDTQYF. The CDR3 DNA sequence: TGTGCCAGCAGCGTAGGCAACACAGATACGCAGTATTTT. This chain joins TRBV9 and TRBJ2-3; no clear D. The V end was cut by 0 bases, the J end by 2 bases, with 4 bases between. Germline CDR1 SGDLS, CDR2 YYNGEE. The length of the CDR3 is 13 residues.

This clone was recorded once. The rearrangement links TRBV7-8 to TRBJ2-7, with a possible D match to TRBD1 (6 bases). The CDR3 totals 14 residues. The germline CDR1 and CDR2 sequences are SGHVS and FQNEAQ. The ends were cut back, 5 bases at V and 1 base at J, with 12 bases in the middle. CDR3 residues: CASSARQVSYEQYF. As DNA, the CDR3 is TGTGCCAGCAGCGCCCGACAGGTTTCCTACGAGCAGTACTTC.

A few counts support this clone. J is TRBJ1-2 and V is TRBV29-1; a possible D gene is TRBD1 (5 bases). Per germline, CDR1 SQVTM and CDR2 ANQGSEA. Trimming left V 6 bases short and J 8 bases short, with 13 bases between. The CDR3 spans 11 residues. CDR3 nucleotide sequence: TGCAGCGTAGGGGCCTCCTTAGGCTACACCTTC. Residues: CSVGASLGYTF.

The chain is built from TRBV10-1 and TRBJ2-3, with D perhaps TRBD1 or TRBD2 (5 bases each). V lost 3 bases and J 0 bases, leaving 10 bases between the germline ends. CDR1 is WNHNN and CDR2 is SYGVQD in the germline V gene (reference sequence). There are 15 residues in the CDR3. CDR3 nucleotide sequence: TGCGCCAGCAGTGACTCGGGGCCTAGCACAGATACGCAGTATTTT. Its translation is CASSDSGPSTDTQYF.

The genes are TRBV28 and TRBJ1-1, with D unclear. V was shortened by 6 bases and J by 1 base, with 9 bases between the two germline ends. The CDR3 length is 13 residues. Germline V gene lookup returns CDR1 MDHEN and CDR2 SYDVKM. The chain's CDR3 is CASRAHGNTEAFF. For the CDR3, the DNA is TGTGCCAGCAGAGCACACGGGAACACTGAAGCTTTCTTT.

The chain uses TRBV28 and TRBJ2-3; 11 bases are a match to TRBD2. The trim removed 5 bases at V and 7 bases at J, leaving 5 bases unmatched. CDR1 is MDHEN, CDR2 SYDVKM, per germline. This CDR3 comprises 14 residues. The CDR3 is CASSETSGTNTQYF. CDR3 nucleotide sequence: TGTGCCAGCAGTGAGACTAGCGGGACCAATACGCAGTATTTT. Combining the CDR3 with reference TRBV28 and TRBJ2-3 gives the whole variable domain DVKVTQSSRYLVKRTGEKVFLECVQDMDHENMFWYRQDPGLGLRLIYFSYDVKMKEKGDIPEGYSVSREKKERFSLILESASTNQTSMYLCASSETSGTNTQYFGPGTRLTVL.

J is TRBJ1-5 and V is TRBV30; unclear D gene. V lost 8 bases and J 8 bases, leaving 13 bases between the germline ends. Germline CDR1 reads GTSNPN; CDR2 reads SVGIG (reference sequence). This CDR3 has 11 amino acids. The CDR3 here is CARLRAEPQHF. The CDR3 DNA reads TGTGCCCGCCTTCGAGCCGAGCCCCAGCATTTT.

The rearrangement uses TRBV6-5 and TRBJ1-1, with 9 bases matching TRBD1. Germline values: CDR1 MNHEY, CDR2 SVGAGI. J lost 3 bases, V lost 5 bases, and 7 bases had no gene match. The CDR3 loop spans 15 amino acids. The CDR3 region is CASSGRQGVDTEAFF. In DNA, the CDR3 is TGTGCCAGCAGTGGGAGACAGGGGGTGGACACTGAAGCTTTCTTT.

Here the CDR3 reads CASSLAPNNEQFF. DNA of the CDR3: TGTGCCAGCAGCTTAGCGCCAAACAATGAGCAGTTCTTC. The rearrangement uses TRBV11-3 and TRBJ2-1; D is ambiguous. The length of the CDR3 is 13 residues. CDR1 and CDR2 (germline): SGHNT, YENEEA. V dropped 1 base and J dropped 5 bases, with 6 bases sitting between them.

J is TRBJ2-2 and V is TRBV7-3, with D tentatively TRBD1 (6 bases). The CDR3 loop spans 18 amino acids. With 1 base removed from V and 3 bases from J, the gap between germline ends came to 18 bases. Germline V CDR1 and CDR2: SGHTA, FQGTGA. CDR3 region: CASSLIVPYTGYTGELFF. Written as DNA, the CDR3 is TGTGCCAGCAGCTTAATAGTCCCCTACACAGGGTACACCGGGGAGCTGTTTTTT. The whole variable domain, remainder taken from reference TRBV7-3 and TRBJ2-2, is GAGVSQTPSNKVTEKGKYVELRCDPISGHTALYWYRQSLGQGPEFLIYFQGTGAADDSGLPNDRFFAVRPEGSVSTLKIQRTERGDSAVYLCASSLIVPYTGYTGELFFGEGSRLTVL.

The chain uses TRBV9 and TRBJ1-2, with 7 nucleotides matching TRBD1. Per the germline V gene, CDR1 is SGDLS and CDR2 is YYNGEE. Trimming took 7 bases from V and 7 from J; bases not matched to a gene: 22. There are 17 residues in the CDR3. The CDR3 DNA sequence: TGTGCCAGCGCCCTATCCCCTCTGAGGGGGCGCATCTTTGGCTACACCTTC. As protein: CASALSPLRGRIFGYTF.

The rearrangement uses TRBV19 and TRBJ2-3, with TRBD1 as a possible D gene (5 bases). Germline CDR1 LNHDA, CDR2 SQIVND (reference sequence). The CDR3 runs 15 residues. Trimming took off 10 bases at V and 0 bases at J, with 17 bases between the two ends. The CDR3 sequence is CATSRTGLSTDTQYF. CDR3 DNA: TGTGCCACCTCACGTACAGGCCTTAGCACAGATACGCAGTATTTT.

The V gene is TRBV28, the J gene TRBJ2-6; TRBD2 is a possible D gene (6 bases). CDR1 is MDHEN, CDR2 SYDVKM, per germline. There are 16 residues in the CDR3. V lost 3 bases and J lost 2, with 11 bases in between. This chain's CDR3 is CASSFGGGAGANVLTF. The CDR3 DNA reads TGTGCCAGCAGTTTTGGGGGAGGTGCTGGGGCCAACGTCCTGACTTTC.

This clone has just one count. V is TRBV19 and J is TRBJ1-1; no clear D. The CDR3 consists of 16 residues. The germline V gene encodes CDR1 LNHDA and CDR2 SQIVND (reference sequence). Trimming removed 2 bases from V and 0 bases from J, with 13 bases in between. The CDR3 nucleotides read TGTGCCAGTAGTATACCCCAAGGCGGACTGAACACTGAAGCTTTCTTT. Translated: CASSIPQGGLNTEAFF.

The chain links TRBV7-9 to TRBJ2-1; no reliable D call. Between the trimmed V and J ends, which lost 1 base and 4 bases, there was a span of 5 bases. CDR1 and CDR2 from the germline V gene are SEHNR and FQNEAQ (reference sequence). There are 13 residues in the CDR3. In DNA, the CDR3 is TGTGCCAGCAGCTTAGTGCAGTACAATGAGCAGTTCTTC. Translated: CASSLVQYNEQFF.

This chain uses TRBV7-9 with TRBJ1-4, with a tentative D call TRBD1 (6 bases). The CDR3 is 15 residues long. Trimming removed 5 bases at V and 6 bases at J, with 16 bases between. Germline-derived CDR1 and CDR2 are SEHNR and FQNEAQ (reference sequence). CDR3 DNA: TGTGCCAGCAGCCTTGTCAGGGGAGGAGATGAAAAACTGTTTTTT. It is translated as CASSLVRGGDEKLFF.

The chain combines TRBV27 with TRBJ2-1, with D possibly being TRBD1 (5 bases). The CDR3 covers 12 residues. From germline, CDR1 is MNHEY and CDR2 SMNVEV (reference sequence). The germline V and J ends were trimmed by 6 bases and 7 bases, with 10 bases remaining between them. CDR3 region: CASRGLRNEQFF. CDR3 in DNA: TGTGCCAGCAGGGGGCTCAGGAATGAGCAGTTCTTC.

V usage is TRBV5-6 and J usage is TRBJ1-2, with TRBD1 matching 7 bases. Unmatched junction bases numbered 6, after V lost 1 base and J lost 3 bases. In germline, CDR1 is SGHDT, CDR2 YYEEEE. The CDR3 is 15 residues long. The CDR3 region is CASSLTGANYYGYTF. CDR3 bases: TGTGCCAGCAGCTTGACAGGGGCGAACTACTATGGCTACACCTTC. Looking up the rest from reference TRBV5-6 and TRBJ1-2 gives the full variable domain: DAGVTQSPTHLIKTRGQQVTLRCSPKSGHDTVSWYQQALGQGPQFIFQYYEEEERQRGNFPDRFSGHQFPNYSSELNVNALLLGDSALYLCASSLTGANYYGYTFGSGTRLTVV.

This chain links TRBV19 with TRBJ1-1; D ambiguous. Germline V gene lookup returns CDR1 LNHDA and CDR2 SQIVND (reference sequence). The CDR3 is 15 amino acids. Trimming stripped 4 bases from V and 0 bases from J, with 12 bases between. CDR3 in DNA: TGTGCCAGTAGTACTGGACCCTTCATGAACACTGAAGCTTTCTTT. Amino acids: CASSTGPFMNTEAFF.